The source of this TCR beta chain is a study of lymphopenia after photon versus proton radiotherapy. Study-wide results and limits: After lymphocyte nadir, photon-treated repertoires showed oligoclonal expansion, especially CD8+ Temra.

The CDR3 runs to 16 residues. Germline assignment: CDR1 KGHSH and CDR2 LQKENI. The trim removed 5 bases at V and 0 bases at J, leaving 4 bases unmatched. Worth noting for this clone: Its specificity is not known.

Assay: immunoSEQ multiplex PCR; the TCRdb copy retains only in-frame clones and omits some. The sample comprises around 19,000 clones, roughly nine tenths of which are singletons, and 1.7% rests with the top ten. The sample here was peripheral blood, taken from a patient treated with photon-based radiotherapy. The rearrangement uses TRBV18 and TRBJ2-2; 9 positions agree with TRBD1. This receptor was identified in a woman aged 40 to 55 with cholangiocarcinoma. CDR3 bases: TGTGCCAGCTCATCACGACAGGGGGCGAACACCGGGGAGCTGTTTTTT. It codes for CASSSRQGANTGELFF. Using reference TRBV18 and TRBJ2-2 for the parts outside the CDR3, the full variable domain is NAGVMQNPRHLVRRRGQEARLRCSPMKGHSHVYWYRQLPEEGLKFMVYLQKENIIDESGMPKERFSAEFPKEGPSILRIQQVVRGDSAAYFCASSSRQGANTGELFFGEGSRLTVL.